This T cell receptor beta chain was identified during a study of a mutant IDH1 vaccine in newly diagnosed glioma. About the research overall: The first vaccination came 4-6 weeks after radiotherapy alone, or with temozolomide cycles. Study-wide results and caveats: Among top peripheral T cell clonotypes, changes seemed unrelated to pseudoprogression.

In regard to this clone: Its matching antigen is unknown.

The time point is: week 47, end of study. Alongside topical imiquimod, each dose of vaccine comprised 300 ug of mutant IDH1 20-mer peptide. Across weeks 1, 3, 5, 7, 11, 15, 19 and 23, patients received a vaccination each time, eight in all. New WHO grade 3 or 4 IDH1-mutant, ATRX-lost astrocytomas were present in all donors. TCRdb keeps only in-frame clones here, not all; method: immunoSEQ multiplex PCR. The data show fewer than 55,000 clones, about 61% seen once. The length of the CDR3 is 13 residues. V lost 7 bases and J 3 bases, leaving 12 bases between the germline ends. Germline loops: CDR1 MNHEY, CDR2 SMNVEV (reference sequence).

This TCR was sampled from a man aged 35-49 years with glioma. Some clones in this sample may be carry-over from other donors' samples. Material: peripheral blood mononuclear cells (PBMCs), obtained from a glioma patient whose treatment included an IDH1 peptide vaccine. The J gene is TRBJ1-1, the V gene TRBV27; D gene uncertain. CDR3 in amino acids: CASNLTPYTEAFF. For the CDR3, the DNA is TGTGCCAGCAACTTGACCCCTTACACTGAAGCTTTCTTT.